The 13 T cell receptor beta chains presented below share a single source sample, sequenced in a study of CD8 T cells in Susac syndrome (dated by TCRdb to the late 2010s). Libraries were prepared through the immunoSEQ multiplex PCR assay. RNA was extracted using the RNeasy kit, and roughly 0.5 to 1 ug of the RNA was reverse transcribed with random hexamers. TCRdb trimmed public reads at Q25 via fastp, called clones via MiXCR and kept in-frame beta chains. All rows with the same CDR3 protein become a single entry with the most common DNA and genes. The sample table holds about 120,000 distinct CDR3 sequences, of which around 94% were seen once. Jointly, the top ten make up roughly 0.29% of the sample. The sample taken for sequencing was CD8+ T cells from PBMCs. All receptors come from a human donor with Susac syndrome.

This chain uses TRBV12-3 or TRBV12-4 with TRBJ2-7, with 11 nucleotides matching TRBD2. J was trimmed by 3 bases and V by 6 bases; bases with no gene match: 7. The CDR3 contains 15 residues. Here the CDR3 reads CASSRLLAGDYEQYF. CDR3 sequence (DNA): TGTGCCAGCAGCCGGCTACTAGCGGGGGACTACGAGCAGTACTTC.

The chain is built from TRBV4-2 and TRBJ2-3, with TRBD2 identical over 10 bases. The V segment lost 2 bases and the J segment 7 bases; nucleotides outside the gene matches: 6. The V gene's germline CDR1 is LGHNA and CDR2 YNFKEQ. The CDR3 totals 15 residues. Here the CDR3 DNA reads TGTGCCAGCAGCCAATCGAGCGGGGGGGTAAATACGCAGTATTTT. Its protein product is CASSQSSGGVNTQYF.

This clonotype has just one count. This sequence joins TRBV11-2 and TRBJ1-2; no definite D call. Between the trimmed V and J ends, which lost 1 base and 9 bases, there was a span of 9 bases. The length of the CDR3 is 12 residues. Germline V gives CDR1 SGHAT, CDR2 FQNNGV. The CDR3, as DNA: TGTGCCAGCAGCTTAGGCCAGATCAGCTACACCTTC. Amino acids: CASSLGQISYTF.

The chain's CDR3 is CSATLLGSTYEQYF. The CDR3, as DNA: TGCAGTGCTACCCTGCTAGGGTCGACCTACGAGCAGTACTTC. The chain combines TRBV20-1 with TRBJ2-7; D gene unclear. V was clipped by 4 bases and J by 2 bases, with 15 bases between them. The CDR3 has 14 residues. CDR1 is DFQATT and CDR2 is SNEGSKA in the germline V gene (reference sequence).

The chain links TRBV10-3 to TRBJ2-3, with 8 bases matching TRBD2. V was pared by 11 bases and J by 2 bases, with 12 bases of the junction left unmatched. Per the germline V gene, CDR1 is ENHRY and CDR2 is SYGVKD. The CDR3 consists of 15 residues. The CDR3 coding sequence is TGTGCCGTACGAGCGGGGGCCTCCCTCACAGATACGCAGTATTTT. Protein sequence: CAVRAGASLTDTQYF.

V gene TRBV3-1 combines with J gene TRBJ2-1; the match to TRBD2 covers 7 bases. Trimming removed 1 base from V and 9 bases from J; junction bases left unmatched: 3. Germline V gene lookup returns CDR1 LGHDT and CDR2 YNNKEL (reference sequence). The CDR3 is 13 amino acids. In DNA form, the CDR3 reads TGTGCCAGCAGCCAAGCGGGGGAGGGTGAGCAGTTCTTC. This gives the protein CASSQAGEGEQFF.

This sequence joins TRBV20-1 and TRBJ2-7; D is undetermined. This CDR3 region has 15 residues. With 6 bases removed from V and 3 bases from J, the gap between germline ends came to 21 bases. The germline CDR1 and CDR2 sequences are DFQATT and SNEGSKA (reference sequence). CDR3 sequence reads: CSAPRPGQDLYEQYF. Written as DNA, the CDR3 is TGCAGTGCCCCGCGCCCCGGGCAGGACCTCTACGAGCAGTACTTC.

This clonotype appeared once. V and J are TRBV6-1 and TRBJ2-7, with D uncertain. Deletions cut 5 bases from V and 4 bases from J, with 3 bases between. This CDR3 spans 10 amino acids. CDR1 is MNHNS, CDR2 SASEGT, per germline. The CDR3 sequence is CASSRYEQYF. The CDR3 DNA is TGTGCCAGCAGTAGATACGAGCAGTACTTC.

CDR3 nucleotides: TGTGCCAGCAGCTTAGACACAGGGCATGAAAAACTGTTTTTT. This gives the protein CASSLDTGHEKLFF. The V gene is TRBV7-6, the J gene TRBJ1-4; perhaps TRBD1 as D (6 bases). The V gene's germline CDR1 is SGHVS and CDR2 FNYEAQ. The germline V and J ends were trimmed by 1 base and 6 bases, with 9 bases remaining between them. The CDR3 totals 14 residues.

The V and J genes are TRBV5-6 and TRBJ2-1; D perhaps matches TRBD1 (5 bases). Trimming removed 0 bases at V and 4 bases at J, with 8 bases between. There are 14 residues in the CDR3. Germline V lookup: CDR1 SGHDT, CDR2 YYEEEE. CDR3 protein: CASSLGQSYNEQFF. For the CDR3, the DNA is TGTGCCAGCAGCTTGGGACAGTCATACAATGAGCAGTTCTTC.

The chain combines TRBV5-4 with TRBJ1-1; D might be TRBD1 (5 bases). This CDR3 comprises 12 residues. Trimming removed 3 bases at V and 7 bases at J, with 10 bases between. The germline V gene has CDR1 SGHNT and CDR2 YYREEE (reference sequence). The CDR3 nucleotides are TGTGCCAGCAGCTGGGAGGGGAATGAAGCTTTCTTT. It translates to CASSWEGNEAFF.

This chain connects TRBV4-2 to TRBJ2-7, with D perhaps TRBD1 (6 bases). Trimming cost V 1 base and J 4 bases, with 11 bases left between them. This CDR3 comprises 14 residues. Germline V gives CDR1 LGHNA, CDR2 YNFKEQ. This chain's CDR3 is CASSQGQGWYEQYF. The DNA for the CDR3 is TGTGCCAGCAGCCAAGGCCAGGGGTGGTACGAGCAGTACTTC.

The CDR3 is CASSDVTDTYEQYF. The CDR3 DNA is TGTGCCAGCAGTGACGTGACGGATACCTACGAGCAGTACTTC. The gene calls are TRBV25-1 and TRBJ2-7; D gene ambiguous. The CDR3 is made up of 14 amino acids. CDR1 and CDR2 from the germline V gene are MGHDK and SYGVNS. V was shortened by 3 bases and J by 2 bases, with 11 bases between the two germline ends.